One TCR beta chain is described in this entry. Germline loops: CDR1 MNHEY, CDR2 SMNVEV (reference sequence). The CDR3 sequence is 12 residues long. UMIs that included a 6-nucleotide sample barcode were added by template switching, which took place during cDNA synthesis. Reprocessing the 5' RACE reads, TCRdb reports a single entry for every CDR3 protein and omits DNA. The sample features 400,000 to 500,000 distinct CDR3 sequences, with 2.4% in its top ten. The data derive from a study of monozygotic twins with inflammatory bowel disease. This TCR derives from a human donor with ulcerative colitis or Crohn's disease, or a healthy co-twin of an affected twin (not recorded which). The chain joins TRBV27 to TRBJ2-1; absent DNA, TCRdb's TRBD2 call cannot be checked. Sequencing was done on a sample of blood. CDR3 protein: CASSTLTSGITF.